Listed here is a single T cell receptor (beta chain). The antigen remains undetermined. V was trimmed by 1 base and J by 0 bases, leaving 4 bases between them. This CDR3 is built from 14 residues. Germline CDR1 and CDR2: LNHDA and SQIVND (reference sequence). Assay: immunoSEQ multiplex PCR; the TCRdb copy retains only in-frame clones and omits some. The repertoire holds over 50,000 clones, with 84% as singletons. This sample is drawn from a study of T cell responses to AZD1222 COVID-19 vaccine. Findings and limits, study-wide: It was only after the peak T cell response that any repertoires were sampled. A mostly white British donor set with more females was recruited, and clonal diversity was possibly underestimated.

This chain connects TRBV19 to TRBJ1-3; no firm D call. This TCR derives from an adult in good health. The source material was peripheral blood, sampled on day 0 of AZD1222 vaccination. Here the CDR3 DNA reads TGTGCCAGTAGTATAGCGGTCTCTGGAAACACCATATATTTT. This encodes CASSIAVSGNTIYF.